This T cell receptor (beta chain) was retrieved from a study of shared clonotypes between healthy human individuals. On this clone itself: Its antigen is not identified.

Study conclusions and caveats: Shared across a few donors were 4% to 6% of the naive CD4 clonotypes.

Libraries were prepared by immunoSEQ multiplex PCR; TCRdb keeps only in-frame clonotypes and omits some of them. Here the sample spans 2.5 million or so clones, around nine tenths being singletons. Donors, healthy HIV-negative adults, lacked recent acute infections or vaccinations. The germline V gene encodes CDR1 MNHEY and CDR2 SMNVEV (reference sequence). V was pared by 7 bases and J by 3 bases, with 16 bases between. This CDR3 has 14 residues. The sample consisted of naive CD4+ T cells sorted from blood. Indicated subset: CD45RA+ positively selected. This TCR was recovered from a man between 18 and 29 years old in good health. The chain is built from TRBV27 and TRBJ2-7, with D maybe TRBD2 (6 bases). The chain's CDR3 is CASKVSWEDYEQYF. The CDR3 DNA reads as TGTGCCAGCAAGGTGAGTTGGGAGGACTACGAGCAGTACTTC.